This T cell receptor beta chain emerged from a study of Ad26.COV2.S vaccination and SARS-CoV-2 variants. Study-wide context: The donor participated in the COV1001 trial, in its Ad26.COV2.S arm. In the study, Ad26.COV2.S was injected intramuscularly once, or twice 56 days apart.

Study findings and constraints: The breadth of spike-specific CD8+ and CD4+ T cell responses after vaccination was reportedly substantial.

As for treatment: some 20 received Ad26.COV2.S at low or high dose, single or two shots; 5 received placebo; per-sample allocation not given. The study sampled participants on day 63 after the first vaccine or placebo injection. Sequenced by immunoSEQ multiplex PCR; TCRdb stores in-frame clones only, minus some. The table shows approximately 480,000 clones, with roughly 89% occurring only once. On this clone itself: Its cognate antigen is unknown.

The CDR3 length is 14 residues. Per the germline V gene, CDR1 is SGHDT and CDR2 is YYEEEE. V gave up 2 bases and J gave up 0 bases, with 8 bases separating them. Sequenced material: peripheral blood, taken in a trial of Ad26.COV2.S vaccine versus placebo. The J gene is TRBJ1-1, the V gene TRBV5-6; D call uncertain. This clonotype was obtained from a person aged 18-65 years who received the Ad26.COV2.S COVID-19 vaccine or a placebo. The CDR3 protein is CASSFQPMNTEAFF. The CDR3 DNA reads as TGTGCCAGCAGCTTTCAGCCTATGAACACTGAAGCTTTCTTT.